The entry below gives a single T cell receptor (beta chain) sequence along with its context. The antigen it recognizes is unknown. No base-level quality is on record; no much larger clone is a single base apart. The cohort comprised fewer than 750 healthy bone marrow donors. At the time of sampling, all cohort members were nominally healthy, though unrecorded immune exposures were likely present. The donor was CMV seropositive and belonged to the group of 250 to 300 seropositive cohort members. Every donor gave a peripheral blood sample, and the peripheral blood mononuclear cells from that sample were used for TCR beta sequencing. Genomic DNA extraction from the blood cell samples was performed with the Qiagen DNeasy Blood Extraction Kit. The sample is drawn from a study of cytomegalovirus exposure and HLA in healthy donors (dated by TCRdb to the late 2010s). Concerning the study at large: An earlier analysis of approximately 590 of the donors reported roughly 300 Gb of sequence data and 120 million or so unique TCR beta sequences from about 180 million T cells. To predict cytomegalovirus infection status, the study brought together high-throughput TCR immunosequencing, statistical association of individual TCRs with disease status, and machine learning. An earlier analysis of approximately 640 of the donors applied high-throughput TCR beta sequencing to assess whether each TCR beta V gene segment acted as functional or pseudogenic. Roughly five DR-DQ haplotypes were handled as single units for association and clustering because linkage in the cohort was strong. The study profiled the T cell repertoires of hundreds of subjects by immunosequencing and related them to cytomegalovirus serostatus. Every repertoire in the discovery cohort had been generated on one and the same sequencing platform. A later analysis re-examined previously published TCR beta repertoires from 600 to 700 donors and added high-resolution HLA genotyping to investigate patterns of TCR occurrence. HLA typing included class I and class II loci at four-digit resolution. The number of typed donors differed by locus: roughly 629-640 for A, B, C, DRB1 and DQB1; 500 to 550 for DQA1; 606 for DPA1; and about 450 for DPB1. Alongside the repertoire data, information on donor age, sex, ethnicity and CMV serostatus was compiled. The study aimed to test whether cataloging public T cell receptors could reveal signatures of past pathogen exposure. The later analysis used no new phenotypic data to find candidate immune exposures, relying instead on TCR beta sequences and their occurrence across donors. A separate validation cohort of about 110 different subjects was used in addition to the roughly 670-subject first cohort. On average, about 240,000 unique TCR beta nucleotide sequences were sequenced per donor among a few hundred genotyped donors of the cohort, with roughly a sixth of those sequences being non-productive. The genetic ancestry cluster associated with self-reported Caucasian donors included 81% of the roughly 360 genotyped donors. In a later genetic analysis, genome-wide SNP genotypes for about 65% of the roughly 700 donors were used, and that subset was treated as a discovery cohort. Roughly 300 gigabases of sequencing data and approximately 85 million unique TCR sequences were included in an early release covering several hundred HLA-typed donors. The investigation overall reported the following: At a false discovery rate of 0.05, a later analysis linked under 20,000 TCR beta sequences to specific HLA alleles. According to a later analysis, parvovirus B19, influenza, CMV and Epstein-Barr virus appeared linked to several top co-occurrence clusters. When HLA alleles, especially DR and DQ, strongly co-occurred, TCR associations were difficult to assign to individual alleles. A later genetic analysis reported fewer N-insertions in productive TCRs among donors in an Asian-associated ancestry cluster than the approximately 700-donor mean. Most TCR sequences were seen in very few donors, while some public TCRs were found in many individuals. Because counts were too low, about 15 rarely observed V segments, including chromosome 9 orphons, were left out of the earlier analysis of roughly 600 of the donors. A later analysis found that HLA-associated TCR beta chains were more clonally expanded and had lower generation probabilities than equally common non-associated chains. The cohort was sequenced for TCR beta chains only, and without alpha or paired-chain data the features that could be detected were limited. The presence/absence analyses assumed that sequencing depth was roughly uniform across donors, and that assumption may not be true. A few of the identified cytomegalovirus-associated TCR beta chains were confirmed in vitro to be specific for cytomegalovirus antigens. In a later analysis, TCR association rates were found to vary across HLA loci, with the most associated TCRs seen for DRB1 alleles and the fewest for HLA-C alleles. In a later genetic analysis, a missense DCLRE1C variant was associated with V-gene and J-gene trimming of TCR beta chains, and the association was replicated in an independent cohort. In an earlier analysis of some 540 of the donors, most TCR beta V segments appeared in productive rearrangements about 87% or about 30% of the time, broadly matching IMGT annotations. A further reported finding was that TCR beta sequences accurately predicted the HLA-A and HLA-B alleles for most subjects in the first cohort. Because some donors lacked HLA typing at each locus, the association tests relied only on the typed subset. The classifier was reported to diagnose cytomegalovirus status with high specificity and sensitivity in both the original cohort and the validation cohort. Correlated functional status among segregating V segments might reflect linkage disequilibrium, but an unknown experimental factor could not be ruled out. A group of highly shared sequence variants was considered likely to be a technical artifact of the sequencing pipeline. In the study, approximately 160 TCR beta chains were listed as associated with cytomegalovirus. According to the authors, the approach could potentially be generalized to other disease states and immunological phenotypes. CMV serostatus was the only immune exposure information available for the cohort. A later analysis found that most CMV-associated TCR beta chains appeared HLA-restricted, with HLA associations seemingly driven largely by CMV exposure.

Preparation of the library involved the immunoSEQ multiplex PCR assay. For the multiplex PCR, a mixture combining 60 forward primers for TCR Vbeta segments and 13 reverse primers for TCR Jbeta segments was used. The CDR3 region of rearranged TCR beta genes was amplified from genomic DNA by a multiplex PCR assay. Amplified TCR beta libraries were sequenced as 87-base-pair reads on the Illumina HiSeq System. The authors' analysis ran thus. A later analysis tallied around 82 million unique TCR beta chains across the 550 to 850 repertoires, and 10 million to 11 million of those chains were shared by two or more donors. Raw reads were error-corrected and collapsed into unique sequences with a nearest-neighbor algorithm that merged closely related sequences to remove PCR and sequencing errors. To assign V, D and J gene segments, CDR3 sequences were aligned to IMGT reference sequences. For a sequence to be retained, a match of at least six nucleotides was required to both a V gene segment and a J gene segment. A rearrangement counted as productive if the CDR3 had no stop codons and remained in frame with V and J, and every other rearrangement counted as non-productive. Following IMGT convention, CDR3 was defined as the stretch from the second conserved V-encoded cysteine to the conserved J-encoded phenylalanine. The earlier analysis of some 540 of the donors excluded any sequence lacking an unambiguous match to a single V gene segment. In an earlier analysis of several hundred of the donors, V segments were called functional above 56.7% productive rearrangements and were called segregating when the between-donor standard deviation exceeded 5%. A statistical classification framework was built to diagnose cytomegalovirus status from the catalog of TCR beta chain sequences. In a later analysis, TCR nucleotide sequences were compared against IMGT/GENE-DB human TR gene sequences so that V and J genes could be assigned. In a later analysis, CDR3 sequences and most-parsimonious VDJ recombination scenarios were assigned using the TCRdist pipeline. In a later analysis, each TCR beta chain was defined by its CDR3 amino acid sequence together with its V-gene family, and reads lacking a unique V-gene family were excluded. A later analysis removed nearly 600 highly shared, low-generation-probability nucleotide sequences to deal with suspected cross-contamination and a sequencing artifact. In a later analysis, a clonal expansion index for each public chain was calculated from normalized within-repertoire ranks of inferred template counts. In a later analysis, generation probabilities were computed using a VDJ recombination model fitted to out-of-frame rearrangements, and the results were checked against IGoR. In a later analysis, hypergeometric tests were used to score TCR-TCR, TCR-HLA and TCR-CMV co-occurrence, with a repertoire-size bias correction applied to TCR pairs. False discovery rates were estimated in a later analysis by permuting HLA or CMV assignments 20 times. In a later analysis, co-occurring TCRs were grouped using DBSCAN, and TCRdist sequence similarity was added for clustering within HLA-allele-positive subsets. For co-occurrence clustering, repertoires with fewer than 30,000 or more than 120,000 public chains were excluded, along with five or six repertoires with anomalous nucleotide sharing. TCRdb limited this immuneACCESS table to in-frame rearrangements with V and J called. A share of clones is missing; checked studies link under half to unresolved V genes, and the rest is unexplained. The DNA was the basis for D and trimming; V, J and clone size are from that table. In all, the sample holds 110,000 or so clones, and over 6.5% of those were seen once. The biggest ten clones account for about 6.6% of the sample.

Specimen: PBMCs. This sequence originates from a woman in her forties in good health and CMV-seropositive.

The CDR3 region has the sequence CASSLDASGGLITQYF. Here is the DNA: TGTGCCAGCAGCCTCGACGCTAGCGGGGGACTTATTACGCAGTATTTT. The chain joins TRBV7-9 to TRBJ2-3, with TRBD2 identical over 10 junction bases. The germline V gene (reference sequence) specifies SEHNR as CDR1 and FQNEAQ as CDR2. The CDR3 holds 16 amino acids from the cysteine to the phenylalanine. Left in the record is the CDR3 DNA by itself, 48 bases read in frame from the first base. Trimmed from V: 5 bases; trimmed from J: 8 bases; junction bases lacking a gene match: 13.